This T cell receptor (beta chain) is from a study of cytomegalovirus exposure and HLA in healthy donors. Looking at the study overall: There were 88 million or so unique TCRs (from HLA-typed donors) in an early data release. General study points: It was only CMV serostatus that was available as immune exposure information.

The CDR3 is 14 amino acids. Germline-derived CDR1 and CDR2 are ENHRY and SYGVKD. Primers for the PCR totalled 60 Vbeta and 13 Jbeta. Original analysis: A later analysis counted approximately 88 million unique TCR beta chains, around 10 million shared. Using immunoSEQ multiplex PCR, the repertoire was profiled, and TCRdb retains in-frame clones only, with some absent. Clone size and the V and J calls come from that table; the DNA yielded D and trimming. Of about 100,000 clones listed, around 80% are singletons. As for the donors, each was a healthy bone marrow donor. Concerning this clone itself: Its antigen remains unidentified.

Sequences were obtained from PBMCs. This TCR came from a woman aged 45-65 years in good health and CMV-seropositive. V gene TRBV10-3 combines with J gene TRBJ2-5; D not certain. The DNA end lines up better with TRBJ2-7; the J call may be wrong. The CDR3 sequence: CAISESIPPYEQYF. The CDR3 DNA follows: TGTGCCATCAGTGAGTCGATCCCCCCGTACGAGCAGTACTTC.